The T cell receptor beta chain described here comes from a study of control samples from healthy donors and cancer patients. Germline V CDR1 and CDR2: PRHDT, FYEKMQ (reference sequence). The CDR3 is 13 residues long. V shed 5 bases and J shed 5 bases, with 11 bases lying between them. Some clones are missing from TCRdb's copy, which holds only in-frame ones; the method was immunoSEQ multiplex PCR. Among about 150,000 clones, under 95% were seen once, and the ten largest hold roughly 6.2%. The sequenced sample consisted of blood. The sequence was obtained from a man younger than 35 in good health. This chain links TRBV13 with TRBJ2-3, with D possibly TRBD1 on 6 matching bases. CDR3 sequence: CASSLRGRDTQYF. In DNA form, the CDR3 reads TGTGCCAGCAGCCTCAGGGGTAGAGATACGCAGTATTTT.